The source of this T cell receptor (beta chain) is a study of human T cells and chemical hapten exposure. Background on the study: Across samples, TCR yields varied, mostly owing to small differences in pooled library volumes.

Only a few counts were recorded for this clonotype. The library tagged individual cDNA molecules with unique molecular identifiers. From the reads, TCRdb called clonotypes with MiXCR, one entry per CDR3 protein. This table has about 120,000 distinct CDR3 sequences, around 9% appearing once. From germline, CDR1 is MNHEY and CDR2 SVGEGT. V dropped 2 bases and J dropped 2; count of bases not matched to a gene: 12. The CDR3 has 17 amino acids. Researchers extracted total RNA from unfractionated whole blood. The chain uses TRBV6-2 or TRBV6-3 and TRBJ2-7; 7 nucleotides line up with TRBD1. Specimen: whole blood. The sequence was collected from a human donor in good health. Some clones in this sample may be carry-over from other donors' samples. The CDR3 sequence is CASSYPTPRGPTYEQYF. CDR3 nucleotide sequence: TGTGCCAGCAGTTACCCCACCCCAAGGGGGCCTACCTACGAGCAGTACTTC.